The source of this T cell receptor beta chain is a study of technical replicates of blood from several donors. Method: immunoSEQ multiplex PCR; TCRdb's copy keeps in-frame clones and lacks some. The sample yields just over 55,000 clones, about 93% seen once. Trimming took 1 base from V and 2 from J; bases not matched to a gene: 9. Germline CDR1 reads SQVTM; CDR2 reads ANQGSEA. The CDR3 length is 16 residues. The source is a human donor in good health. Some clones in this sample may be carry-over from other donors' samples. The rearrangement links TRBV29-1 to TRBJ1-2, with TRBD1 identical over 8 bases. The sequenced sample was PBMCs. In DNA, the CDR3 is TGCAGCGTTGAAGGGGTCAAGAGGACAGGGAACTATGGCTACACCTTC. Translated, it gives CSVEGVKRTGNYGYTF.